A single sample gave rise to the 32 T cell receptor beta chains below, sequenced in a study of tumor-infiltrating lymphocytes in oesophageal squamous cell carcinoma. TCRdb re-called the PCR reads through MiXCR, storing one row per CDR3 protein. Of 20,000 to 25,000 distinct CDR3 sequences listed, approximately 40% are singletons. The sequenced material came from esophageal tumor tissue. The receptors here all came from a male donor with esophageal squamous cell carcinoma.

This rearrangement joins TRBV11-2 to TRBJ1-4; D gene uncertain. Germline assignment: CDR1 SGHAT and CDR2 FQNNGV. V shed 1 base and J shed 10 bases, with 16 bases lying between them. CDR3 length: 15 residues. The CDR3 is CASSLGRTRVAKLFF. The CDR3 bases are TGTGCCAGCAGCTTAGGTAGGACGAGGGTTGCAAAACTGTTTTTT.

Many counts were recorded for this clonotype. The rearrangement joins TRBV10-2 to TRBJ2-5; D is uncertain. Looked up from germline, CDR1 is WSHSY and CDR2 is SAAADI. CDR3 length: 15 amino acids. Between the trimmed V and J ends, which lost 8 bases and 0 bases, there was a span of 16 bases. In DNA form, the CDR3 reads TGCGCCAGCGCACTCGTAGGCGGAGACCAAGAGACCCAGTACTTC. It encodes CASALVGGDQETQYF.

The J gene is TRBJ2-6, the V gene TRBV6-5, with D tentatively TRBD1 (6 bases). The CDR3 runs 15 residues. Germline CDR1 is MNHEY and CDR2 is SVGAGI. Trimming shortened V by 6 bases and J by 1 base, and 10 bases separated the two germline ends. Written as DNA, the CDR3 is TGTGCCAGCAGGACCAGGGGTTCTGGGGCCAACGTCCTGACTTTC. It translates to CASRTRGSGANVLTF.

This clonotype was seen repeatedly, ten times or more. The rearrangement joins TRBV12-3 or TRBV12-4 to TRBJ2-6; 8 bases are shared with TRBD2. The V segment lost 8 bases and the J segment 2 bases; nucleotides outside the gene matches: 2. CDR3 size: 14 residues. This CDR3 reads CASLSGTGANVLTF. CDR3 coding DNA: TGTGCCAGCCTTAGCGGGACTGGGGCCAACGTCCTGACTTTC.

V is TRBV5-1 and J is TRBJ2-3; unclear D gene. Deletions cut 0 bases from V and 0 bases from J, with 5 bases between. Germline loops: CDR1 SGHRS, CDR2 YFSETQ. This CDR3 spans 14 amino acids. The CDR3 nucleotides are TGCGCCAGCAGCTTGGAACATAGCACAGATACGCAGTATTTT. Translating it yields CASSLEHSTDTQYF.

The chain recombines TRBV12-3 or TRBV12-4 with TRBJ2-4; D is perhaps TRBD2 (6 bases). The assigned J gene may be wrong: the sequence end matches TRBJ2-5 better. CDR3 length: 16 amino acids. The DNA of the CDR3 is TGTGCCAGCAGTTTTGATCCAGCGGGCAGGAGAGAGACCCAGTACTTC. Translation: CASSFDPAGRRETQYF.

The chain couples TRBV24-1 to TRBJ2-3; D remains ambiguous. CDR3 length: 11 amino acids. Germline lookup yields CDR1 KGHDR and CDR2 SFDVKD. The germline V and J ends were trimmed by 5 bases and 10 bases, with 9 bases remaining between them. The CDR3 DNA sequence: TGTGCCACCAGTGGGGGATTTTCGCAGTATTTT. Protein product: CATSGGFSQYF.

This clonotype appeared once. The chain carries TRBV28 and TRBJ2-2; tentative D call: TRBD2 (5 bases). Germline values: CDR1 MDHEN, CDR2 SYDVKM. Trimming left V 7 bases short and J 8 bases short, with 17 bases between. This CDR3 has 14 amino acids. Here the CDR3 DNA reads TGTGCCAGCAAGGGCGGAGGTGTAGGTGGGGAGCTGTTTTTT. Translated, it gives CASKGGGVGGELFF.

CDR3 sequence (DNA): TGTGCCAGCAGCTTTGCGACAGGGTCAGAGACCCAGTACTTC. Protein: CASSFATGSETQYF. V and J are TRBV7-6 and TRBJ2-5; 7 bases map to TRBD1. The V gene's germline CDR1 is SGHVS and CDR2 FNYEAQ. The V segment lost 3 bases and the J segment 4 bases; nucleotides outside the gene matches: 5. The CDR3 sequence is 14 residues long.

This clonotype is deemed medium-sized. V usage is TRBV6-1 and J usage is TRBJ1-5; D is uncertain. Trimming took 3 bases from V and 2 from J, leaving 14 bases between them. The CDR3 consists of 16 residues. CDR1 MNHNS and CDR2 SASEGT come from the germline V gene. In DNA, the CDR3 is TGTGCCAGCAGTGAGTACTGGGTTTGGGGCAATCAGCCCCAGCATTTT. This sequence encodes CASSEYWVWGNQPQHF.

CDR3 protein: CASNSGTGFWTQYF. DNA of the CDR3: TGTGCCAGCAATTCCGGGACAGGGTTCTGGACCCAGTACTTC. The chain links TRBV6-5 to TRBJ2-5; 9 nucleotides align to TRBD1. With V trimmed by 7 bases and J by 7 bases, 10 bases remained unmatched. The CDR3 runs to 14 residues. Germline CDR1 MNHEY, CDR2 SVGAGI.

In this sample, this clonotype turned up once. The V call is TRBV7-8, the J call TRBJ2-2, with D perhaps matching TRBD1 or TRBD2 (5 bases each). The V end was cut by 0 bases, the J end by 2 bases, with 19 bases between. CDR3 size: 19 residues. Germline loops: CDR1 SGHVS, CDR2 FQNEAQ. The CDR3 here is CASSLAPFSLGANTGELFF. The CDR3 nucleotides read TGTGCCAGCAGCTTAGCGCCCTTCTCCCTCGGGGCCAACACCGGGGAGCTGTTTTTT.

This clonotype was detected ten times or more. The chain couples TRBV6-1 to TRBJ1-2; weak D call: TRBD1 (6 bases). V was shortened by 7 bases and J by 4 bases, with 22 bases between the two germline ends. Germline loops: CDR1 MNHNS, CDR2 SASEGT. The CDR3 covers 16 residues. In DNA, the CDR3 is TGTGCCAGCACCATGGTCGACGGGACAAGGAGCTATGGCTACACCTTC. Protein product: CASTMVDGTRSYGYTF.

In the case of this clonotype: As the CDR3 is not closed by the conserved phenylalanine or tryptophan, this likely results from a read error. The limits of the CDR3 on the DNA are not certain, so only TCRdb's listed CDR3 is given. The genes are TRBV6-1 and TRBJ2-5; the DNA was not compared with TRBD1, the D call given in the table. 19 amino acids form the CDR3, both terminal residues included. The V gene's germline CDR1 is MNHNS and CDR2 SASEGT. The CDR3: CASSDKPEGVSNYGYTFGS.

This clonotype is deemed medium-sized. This chain joins TRBV12-3 or TRBV12-4 and TRBJ2-1; 9 bases fit TRBD2. V lost 2 bases and J lost 2; bases outside the gene matches: 4. The CDR3 totals 16 residues. CDR3 amino acids: CASSLFSGSTYNEQFF. In DNA, the CDR3 is TGTGCCAGCAGTTTATTTAGCGGGAGTACCTACAATGAGCAGTTCTTC.

The chain has TRBV5-4 and TRBJ1-2; possible D gene TRBD1, 5 bases. Germline lookup yields CDR1 SGHNT and CDR2 YYREEE (reference sequence). V lost 1 base and J lost 0, with 10 bases in between. CDR3 size: 15 residues. CDR3 coding DNA: TGTGCCAGCAGCTTGTTGACAGAGTCTAACTATGGCTACACCTTC. This sequence encodes CASSLLTESNYGYTF.

This clonotype was seen ten or more times. The chain employs TRBV12-3 or TRBV12-4 and TRBJ2-1; unclear D gene. The DNA end favors TRBJ2-7, so the J call may be wrong. The CDR3 totals 13 residues. CDR3 protein: CASYGVSYNEQYF. The CDR3 DNA reads as TGTGCCTCCTATGGGGTCTCCTACAATGAGCAGTACTTC.

This clonotype occurred once. Likely a read error: the CDR3 ends without its conserved phenylalanine or tryptophan. Because the CDR3's place on the DNA is in doubt, the DNA is left out and the CDR3 is given as listed by TCRdb. This chain joins TRBV6-2 or TRBV6-3 and TRBJ1-6. Including both end residues, the CDR3 is 19 amino acids long. Germline V lookup: CDR1 MNHEY, CDR2 SVGEGT. The CDR3 spells CASSPRRTSGRYNEQYFGP.

A few counts support this clonotype. The chain is built from TRBV7-2 and TRBJ2-1, with unresolved D. The J call may be wrong; the DNA end is better matched by TRBJ2-7. The CDR3 length is 14 residues. Germline values: CDR1 SGHTA, CDR2 FQGNSA. This CDR3 is CASSLGLSYNEQYF. DNA of the CDR3: TGTGCCAGCAGCTTAGGGCTGTCCTACAATGAGCAGTACTTC.

This chain connects TRBV6-1 to TRBJ2-7; D ambiguous. The better agreement between TRBJ1-2 and the DNA end casts doubt on the J call. The germline CDR1 and CDR2 sequences are MNHNS and SASEGT. The CDR3 length is 12 residues. The CDR3 DNA follows: TGTGCCAGCAGTGAAGCAGGCTATGGCTACACCTTC. It specifies CASSEAGYGYTF.

This chain uses TRBV6-1 with TRBJ1-4, with 9 bases fitting TRBD1. The trim removed 7 bases at V and 2 bases at J, leaving 5 bases unmatched. This CDR3 comprises 15 residues. CDR1 and CDR2 (germline): MNHNS, SASEGT. The CDR3 protein is CASILQGATNEKLFF. The DNA of the CDR3 is TGTGCCAGCATTTTACAGGGGGCCACTAATGAAAAACTGTTTTTT.

A single count supports this clonotype. The gene calls are TRBV11-2 and TRBJ2-1; D is possibly TRBD1 (5 bases). The DNA matches TRBJ2-7 better at its end, which makes the J call doubtful. This CDR3 has 11 residues. Germline values: CDR1 SGHAT, CDR2 FQNNGV. CDR3 coding DNA: TGTGCCAGCAGCGAACAGGTCAAGCAGTACTTC. Protein: CASSEQVKQYF.

This clonotype was counted a few times. The V gene is TRBV7-2, the J gene TRBJ2-7; 8 bases map to TRBD1. The J call may be faulty, since TRBJ2-5 better matches the DNA end. The CDR3 length is 12 residues. Germline values: CDR1 SGHTA, CDR2 FQGNSA. The DNA of the CDR3 is TGTGCCAGCAGCTGGGACAGGGAGACCCAGTACTTC. It is translated as CASSWDRETQYF.

A note on this clonotype: Possible read error: a much larger clone is one base away. The gene calls are TRBV19 and TRBJ2-7; D call uncertain. CDR3 length: 16 amino acids. The V gene's germline CDR1 is LNHDA and CDR2 SQIVND (reference sequence). V was trimmed by 9 bases and J by 7 bases, leaving 28 bases between them. The CDR3 DNA sequence: TGTGCCAGAACTACTGCGACCCATCGACACGTCGATGAGCAGTACTTC. This sequence encodes CARTTATHRHVDEQYF.

This clonotype has a count of ten or more. This chain uses TRBV6-6 with TRBJ2-5; D gene unclear. CDR1 and CDR2 (germline): MNHNY, SVGAGI (reference sequence). The CDR3 has 11 residues. V shed 3 bases and J shed 5 bases, with 4 bases lying between them. This CDR3 is CASSYWETQYF. The DNA for the CDR3 is TGTGCCAGCAGTTATTGGGAGACCCAGTACTTC.

A few counts support this clonotype. An end of the junction does not agree with germline; a read error may underlie this. The rearrangement links TRBV7-2 to TRBJ2-7; TRBD1 is a possible D gene (6 bases). Per the germline V gene, CDR1 is SGHTA and CDR2 is FQGNSA. This CDR3 region has 14 residues. The CDR3, as DNA: TGTGCCAGCAGCTCGGACAGTTATAATTCACCCCTCCACTTC. Its translation: CASSSDSYNSPLHF.

In this sample, this clonotype turned up many times. This chain joins TRBV28 and TRBJ1-1; D remains ambiguous. Trimming stripped 6 bases from V and 4 bases from J, with 9 bases between. The CDR3 runs to 12 residues. The germline V gene encodes CDR1 MDHEN and CDR2 SYDVKM. The CDR3 sequence: CASSIMSTEAFF. The CDR3 DNA reads as TGTGCCAGCAGCATTATGAGCACTGAAGCTTTCTTT. Based on the CDR3 plus reference TRBV28 and TRBJ1-1, the full variable domain is DVKVTQSSRYLVKRTGEKVFLECVQDMDHENMFWYRQDPGLGLRLIYFSYDVKMKEKGDIPEGYSVSREKKERFSLILESASTNQTSMYLCASSIMSTEAFFGQGTRLTVV.

This clonotype is categorized as medium-sized. The V and J genes are TRBV6-1 and TRBJ1-2; TRBD1 agrees at 7 bases. V shed 6 bases, J shed 6 bases, and the junction held 13 bases outside the gene matches. CDR3 size: 15 residues. Germline V gene sequence: CDR1 MNHNS, CDR2 SASEGT. The CDR3 spells CASSRDSGTDNGYTF. CDR3 bases: TGTGCCAGCAGCAGAGATTCCGGGACAGACAATGGCTACACCTTC.

As to this clonotype: This could be a read error, since a much larger clone is one nucleotide away. V usage is TRBV2 and J usage is TRBJ2-7; TRBD2 matches 7 bases. The better agreement between TRBJ2-1 and the DNA end casts doubt on the J call. The CDR3 runs 11 residues. The germline gives CDR1 SNHLY, CDR2 FYNNEI. CDR3 residues: CASSDSSGQFF. CDR3 nucleotide sequence: TGTGCCAGCAGTGATTCTAGCGGGCAGTTCTTC.

The rearrangement joins TRBV6-8 to TRBJ2-3, with D perhaps TRBD2 (6 bases). V lost 6 bases, J lost 2 bases, and 9 bases lay in between. Germline V gives CDR1 MNHGY, CDR2 SAAAGT. There are 13 residues in the CDR3. CDR3 region: CASRDYFTDTQYF. CDR3 bases: TGTGCCAGCAGGGACTATTTCACAGATACGCAGTATTTT.

This clonotype was observed a handful of times. V and J are TRBV7-2 and TRBJ2-7; no definite D call. Germline-derived CDR1 and CDR2 are SGHTA and FQGNSA. V lost 1 base and J lost 4, with 11 bases in between. The CDR3 totals 14 residues. CDR3 in DNA: TGTGCCAGCAGCTTAGATCATGGTTCGTACGAGCAGTACTTC. Protein product: CASSLDHGSYEQYF.

The table lists this clonotype with many counts. The chain couples TRBV6-6 to TRBJ2-2, with 7 bases identical to TRBD2. The CDR3 runs to 16 residues. Trimming at V came to 2 bases and at J to 5 bases, leaving 8 bases not matched to a gene. Germline CDR1 is MNHNY and CDR2 is SVGAGI (reference sequence). The CDR3 loop reads CASSYRVGGGTGELFF. Written as DNA, the CDR3 is TGTGCCAGCAGTTACAGGGTGGGGGGGGGAACCGGGGAGCTGTTTTTT.